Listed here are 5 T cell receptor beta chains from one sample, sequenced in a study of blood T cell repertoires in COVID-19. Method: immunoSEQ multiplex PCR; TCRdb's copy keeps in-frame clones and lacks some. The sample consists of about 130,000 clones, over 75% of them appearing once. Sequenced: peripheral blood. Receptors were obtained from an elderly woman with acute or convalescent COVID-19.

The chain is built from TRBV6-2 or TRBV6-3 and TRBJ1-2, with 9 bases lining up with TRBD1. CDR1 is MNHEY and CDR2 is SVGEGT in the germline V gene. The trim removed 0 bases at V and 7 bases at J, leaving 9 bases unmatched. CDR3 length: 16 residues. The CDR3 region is CASSYSTPGQGSGYTF. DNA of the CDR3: TGTGCCAGCAGTTACTCGACCCCGGGACAGGGCTCTGGCTACACCTTC.

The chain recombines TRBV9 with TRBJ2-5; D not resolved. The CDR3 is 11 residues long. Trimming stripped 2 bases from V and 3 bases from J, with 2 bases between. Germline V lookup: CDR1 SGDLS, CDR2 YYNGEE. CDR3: CASSVEETQYF. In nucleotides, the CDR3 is TGTGCCAGCAGCGTCGAAGAGACCCAGTACTTC.

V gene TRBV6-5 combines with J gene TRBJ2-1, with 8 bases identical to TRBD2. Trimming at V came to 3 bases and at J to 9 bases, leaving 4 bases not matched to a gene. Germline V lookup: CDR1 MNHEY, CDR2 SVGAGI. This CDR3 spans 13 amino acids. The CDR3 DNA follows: TGTGCCAGCAGTTATTCCAGCGGGGGTGAGCAGTTCTTC. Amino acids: CASSYSSGGEQFF.

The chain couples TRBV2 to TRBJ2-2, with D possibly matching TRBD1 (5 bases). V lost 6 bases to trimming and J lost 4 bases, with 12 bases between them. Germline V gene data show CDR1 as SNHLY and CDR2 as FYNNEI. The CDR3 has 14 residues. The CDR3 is CASRTALSTGELFF. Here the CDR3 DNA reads TGTGCCAGCAGGACAGCATTATCCACCGGGGAGCTGTTTTTT.

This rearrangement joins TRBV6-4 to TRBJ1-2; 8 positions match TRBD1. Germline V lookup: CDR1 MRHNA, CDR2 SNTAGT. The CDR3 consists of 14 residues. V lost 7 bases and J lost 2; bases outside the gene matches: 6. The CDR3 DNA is TGTGCCAGCACCCAGACAGGGGCAAACTATGGCTACACCTTC. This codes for CASTQTGANYGYTF.